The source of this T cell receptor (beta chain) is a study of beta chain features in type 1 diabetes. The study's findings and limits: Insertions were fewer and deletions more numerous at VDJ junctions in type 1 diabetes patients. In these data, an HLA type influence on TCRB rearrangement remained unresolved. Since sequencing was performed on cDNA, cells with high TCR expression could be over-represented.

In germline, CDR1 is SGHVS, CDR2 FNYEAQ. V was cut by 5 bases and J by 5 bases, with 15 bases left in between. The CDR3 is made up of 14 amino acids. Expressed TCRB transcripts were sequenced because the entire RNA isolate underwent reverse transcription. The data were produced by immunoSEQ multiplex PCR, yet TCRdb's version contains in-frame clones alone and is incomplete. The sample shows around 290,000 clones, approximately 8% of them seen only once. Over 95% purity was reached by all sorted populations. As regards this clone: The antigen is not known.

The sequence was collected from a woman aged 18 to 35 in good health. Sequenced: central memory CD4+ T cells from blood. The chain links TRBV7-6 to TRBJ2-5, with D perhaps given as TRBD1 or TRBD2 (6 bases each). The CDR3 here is CASSRQAGPETQYF. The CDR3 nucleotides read TGTGCCAGCAGCAGACAGGCGGGGCCCGAGACCCAGTACTTC. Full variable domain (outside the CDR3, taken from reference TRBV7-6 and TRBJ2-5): GAGVSQSPRYKVTKRGQDVALRCDPISGHVSLYWYRQALGQGPEFLTYFNYEAQQDKSGLPNDRFSAERPEGSISTLTIQRTEQRDSAMYRCASSRQAGPETQYFGPGTRLLVL.